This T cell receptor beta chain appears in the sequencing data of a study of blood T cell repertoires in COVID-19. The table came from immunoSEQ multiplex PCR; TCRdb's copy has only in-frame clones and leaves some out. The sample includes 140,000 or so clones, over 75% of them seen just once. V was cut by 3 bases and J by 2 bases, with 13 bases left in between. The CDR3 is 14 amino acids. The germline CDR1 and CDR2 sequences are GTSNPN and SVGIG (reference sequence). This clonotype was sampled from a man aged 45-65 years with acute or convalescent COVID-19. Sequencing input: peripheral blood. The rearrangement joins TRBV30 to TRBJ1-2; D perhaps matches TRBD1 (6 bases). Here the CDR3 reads CAWRGGQSNYGYTF. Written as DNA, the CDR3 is TGTGCCTGGAGGGGCGGACAGTCCAACTATGGCTACACCTTC.